The next 20 T cell receptor beta chains were all read from a single sample in a study of post-analysis software for immune sequencing data. Prepared libraries of TCR beta cDNA carried unique molecular identifiers. TCRdb reprocessed the PCR reads with MiXCR, giving one entry per CDR3 protein. The sample yields around 770,000 distinct CDR3 sequences, 46% seen once. Notes on the study in general: There were about 5 TRBV segments more frequent in patients than controls, and TRBV5-6, TRBV5-1 and TRBV20-1 were among them.

No antigens are known for them. Sequencing used blood. The origin of the receptors is a girl aged 10 to 17 with multiple sclerosis.

In its sample, this clonotype was seen a few times. The chain recombines TRBV28 with TRBJ1-1; D remains ambiguous. The CDR3 runs 13 residues. V shed 3 bases and J shed 0 bases, with 5 bases lying between them. Per germline, CDR1 MDHEN and CDR2 SYDVKM. This CDR3 reads CASSFRMNTEAFF. The CDR3 region has the DNA TGTGCCAGCAGTTTCAGAATGAACACTGAAGCTTTCTTT.

The V and J genes are TRBV30 and TRBJ1-4; the D gene is possibly TRBD1 (5 bases). Germline V lookup: CDR1 GTSNPN, CDR2 SVGIG (reference sequence). V lost 1 base and J lost 3, with 6 bases in between. The CDR3 is 13 residues long. The CDR3 protein is CAWSEGANEKLFF. Written as DNA, the CDR3 is TGTGCCTGGAGTGAAGGGGCTAATGAAAAACTGTTTTTT.

A remark on this clonotype: One junction end does not reproduce the germline sequence, and a read error may be involved. The CDR3 spells CRARETDTQYF. The CDR3 coding sequence is TGCAGGGCTAGGGAAACAGATACGCAGTATTTT. The V call is TRBV20-1, the J call TRBJ2-3; D ambiguous. This CDR3 has 11 amino acids. The germline gives CDR1 DFQATT, CDR2 SNEGSKA (reference sequence).

The chain combines TRBV12-3 or TRBV12-4 with TRBJ2-2, with TRBD2 matching 9 bases. The CDR3 loop spans 15 amino acids. V shed 5 bases and J 6 bases; nucleotides not matched to a gene: 7. The CDR3 bases are TGTGCCAGCAGTCTCCTAGCGGGAACGGCCGGGGAGCTGTTTTTT. Protein: CASSLLAGTAGELFF.

The J gene is TRBJ2-5, the V gene TRBV2; D remains unclear. Trimming shortened V by 2 bases and J by 4 bases, and 14 bases separated the two germline ends. This CDR3 spans 15 amino acids. The germline V gene encodes CDR1 SNHLY and CDR2 FYNNEI. The CDR3 nucleotides read TGTGCCAGCAGTGAACACTCCATAGTAGTAGAGACCCAGTACTTC. This translates into CASSEHSIVVETQYF.

The V and J genes are TRBV4-1 and TRBJ1-5, with D unclear. The length of the CDR3 is 14 residues. Trimming removed 0 bases at V and 3 bases at J, with 6 bases between. CDR1 and CDR2 (germline): MGHRA, YSYEKL. CDR3 amino acids: CASSQDSLNQPQHF. CDR3 nucleotide sequence: TGCGCCAGCAGCCAAGACAGTCTCAATCAGCCCCAGCATTTT.

Only a few counts were recorded for this clonotype. The genes are TRBV5-1 and TRBJ2-1; D call uncertain. With 0 bases removed from V and 8 bases from J, the gap between germline ends came to 12 bases. CDR1 and CDR2 (germline): SGHRS, YFSETQ. There are 14 residues in the CDR3. The CDR3 protein is CASSLGRVSYEQFF. The CDR3 DNA sequence: TGCGCCAGCAGCTTGGGACGAGTTAGCTATGAGCAGTTCTTC. Full variable domain (missing parts from reference TRBV5-1 and TRBJ2-1): KAGVTQTPRYLIKTRGQQVTLSCSPISGHRSVSWYQQTPGQGLQFLFEYFSETQRNKGNFPGRFSGRQFSNSRSEMNVSTLELGDSALYLCASSLGRVSYEQFFGPGTRLTVL.

V is TRBV5-6 and J is TRBJ2-7; D might be TRBD1 (6 bases). V was clipped by 3 bases and J by 6 bases, with 16 bases between them. CDR3 length: 14 residues. CDR1 is SGHDT, CDR2 YYEEEE, per germline. The CDR3 protein is CASSSRTVGTEQYF. As DNA, the CDR3 is TGTGCCAGCAGCTCCAGGACAGTGGGAACCGAGCAGTACTTC.

This clonotype was detected only a few times. The genes are TRBV29-1 and TRBJ1-1; 7 bases map to TRBD1. J gave up 7 bases and V 4 bases, and 3 bases lay outside the gene matches. Per germline, CDR1 SQVTM and CDR2 ANQGSEA. This CDR3 spans 11 amino acids. CDR3 bases: TGCAGCGTTGTCTCAGGGGGTGAAGCTTTCTTT. Encoded protein: CSVVSGGEAFF. Based on the CDR3 plus reference TRBV29-1 and TRBJ1-1, the full variable domain is SAVISQKPSRDICQRGTSLTIQCQVDSQVTMMFWYRQQPGQSLTLIATANQGSEATYESGFVIDKFPISRPNLTFSTLTVSNMSPEDSSIYLCSVVSGGEAFFGQGTRLTVV.

This clonotype was seen ten or more times. The chain combines TRBV12-3 or TRBV12-4 with TRBJ2-7; the match to TRBD1 covers 7 bases. The CDR3 length is 14 residues. The V gene end was trimmed by 0 bases and the J gene end by 3 bases; junction bases not matched to a gene: 2. The CDR3 sequence is CASSLAGDSYEQYF. The DNA of the CDR3 is TGTGCCAGCAGTTTAGCGGGGGACAGCTACGAGCAGTACTTC.

The chain has TRBV11-2 and TRBJ2-1; no definite D call. Germline CDR1 reads SGHAT; CDR2 reads FQNNGV. CDR3 length: 15 amino acids. V gave up 0 bases and J gave up 4 bases, with 10 bases separating them. CDR3 coding DNA: TGTGCCAGCAGCTTAGATGCTGGCCCTTACAATGAGCAGTTCTTC. The encoded protein is CASSLDAGPYNEQFF.

The chain couples TRBV10-3 to TRBJ2-1; possibly TRBD2 for D (6 bases). CDR1 and CDR2 from the germline V gene are ENHRY and SYGVKD. V gave up 4 bases and J gave up 7 bases, with 14 bases separating them. The CDR3 contains 14 residues. CDR3 amino acids: CAISAGAVGNEQFF. In DNA form, the CDR3 reads TGTGCCATCAGTGCGGGAGCGGTCGGTAATGAGCAGTTCTTC.

The chain joins TRBV12-3 or TRBV12-4 to TRBJ1-1; D remains ambiguous. Trimming pared 6 bases from V and 8 bases from J, leaving 13 bases between. CDR3 length: 12 amino acids. The CDR3 region has the DNA TGTGCCAGCAGCACTCCTCTCTCGGAAGCTTTCTTT. Translation: CASSTPLSEAFF.

The sample holds a few counts of this clonotype. CDR3 residues: CSVGTTSLNEQFF. The DNA for the CDR3 is TGCAGCGTCGGGACTACATCGCTAAATGAGCAGTTCTTC. The chain has TRBV29-1 and TRBJ2-1; 7 nucleotides line up with TRBD2. The CDR3 loop spans 13 amino acids. The V gene's germline CDR1 is SQVTM and CDR2 ANQGSEA. V was clipped by 6 bases and J by 7 bases; unmatched bases: 9.

The chain is built from TRBV5-6 and TRBJ2-1; D possibly corresponds to TRBD1 (6 bases). CDR3 length: 18 residues. Germline loops: CDR1 SGHDT, CDR2 YYEEEE. Trimming left V 2 bases short and J 1 base short, with 19 bases between. The CDR3 is CASSFGGAPTLSYNEQFF. In DNA, the CDR3 is TGTGCCAGCAGCTTTGGGGGCGCGCCAACTCTTTCCTACAATGAGCAGTTCTTC.

This clonotype was observed a handful of times. V is TRBV7-6 and J is TRBJ2-5; D uncertain. Per the germline V gene, CDR1 is SGHVS and CDR2 is FNYEAQ. This CDR3 has 14 amino acids. The V gene lost 5 bases and the J gene lost 2 bases, with 12 bases spanning the gap. The CDR3 bases are TGTGCCAGCAGCCGCGGCCGAGCGCAAGAGACCCAGTACTTC. Translating gives CASSRGRAQETQYF.

The J gene is TRBJ1-4, the V gene TRBV27; D call uncertain. The CDR3 is made up of 17 amino acids. V dropped 0 bases and J dropped 0 bases, with 11 bases sitting between them. CDR1 is MNHEY and CDR2 is SMNVEV in the germline V gene (reference sequence). The CDR3 DNA reads as TGTGCCAGCAGTTTATCCCTTGGGGATGCAACTAATGAAAAACTGTTTTTT. It specifies CASSLSLGDATNEKLFF. Based on the CDR3 plus reference TRBV27 and TRBJ1-4, the full variable domain is EAQVTQNPRYLITVTGKKLTVTCSQNMNHEYMSWYRQDPGLGLRQIYYSMNVEVTDKGDVPEGYKVSRKEKRNFPLILESPSPNQTSLYFCASSLSLGDATNEKLFFGSGTQLSVL.

The V and J genes are TRBV29-1 and TRBJ2-5; D uncertain. CDR1 and CDR2 (germline): SQVTM, ANQGSEA. V was clipped by 4 bases and J by 1 base, with 10 bases between them. The CDR3 is made up of 13 amino acids. Here the CDR3 DNA reads TGCAGCGTTGGGCGGCACCGCCAAGAGACCCAGTACTTC. Translating gives CSVGRHRQETQYF. Full variable domain (rest looked up from reference TRBV29-1 and TRBJ2-5): SAVISQKPSRDICQRGTSLTIQCQVDSQVTMMFWYRQQPGQSLTLIATANQGSEATYESGFVIDKFPISRPNLTFSTLTVSNMSPEDSSIYLCSVGRHRQETQYFGPGTRLLVL.

The table lists this clonotype with a few counts. The chain uses TRBV7-2 and TRBJ2-3; D is unresolved. The CDR3 runs to 13 residues. Between the trimmed V and J ends, which lost 4 bases and 5 bases, there was a span of 10 bases. CDR1 is SGHTA, CDR2 FQGNSA, per germline. The CDR3 nucleotides are TGTGCCAGCAGCTCCCGGACCGGAGATACGCAGTATTTT. This sequence encodes CASSSRTGDTQYF.

The chain uses TRBV7-2 and TRBJ1-5, with no clear D. The CDR3 contains 16 residues. Germline CDR1 reads SGHTA; CDR2 reads FQGNSA. The germline V and J ends were trimmed by 5 bases and 2 bases, with 16 bases remaining between them. This chain's CDR3 is CASSSRGLEGNQPQHF. The CDR3 DNA sequence: TGTGCCAGCAGCAGCCGAGGTTTGGAGGGCAATCAGCCCCAGCATTTT.